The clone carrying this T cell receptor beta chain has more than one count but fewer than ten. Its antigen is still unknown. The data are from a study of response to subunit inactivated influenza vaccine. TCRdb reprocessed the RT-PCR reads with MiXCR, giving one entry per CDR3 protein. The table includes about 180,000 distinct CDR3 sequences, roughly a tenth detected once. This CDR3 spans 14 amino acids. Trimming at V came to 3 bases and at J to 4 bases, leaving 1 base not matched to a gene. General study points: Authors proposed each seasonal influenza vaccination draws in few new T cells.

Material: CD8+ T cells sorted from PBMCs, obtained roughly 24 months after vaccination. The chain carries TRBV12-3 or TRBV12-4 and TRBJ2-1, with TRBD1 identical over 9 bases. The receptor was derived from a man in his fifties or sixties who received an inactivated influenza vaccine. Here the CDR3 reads CASSFGTGYNEQFF. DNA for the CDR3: TGTGCCAGCAGTTTTGGGACAGGGTACAATGAGCAGTTCTTC.